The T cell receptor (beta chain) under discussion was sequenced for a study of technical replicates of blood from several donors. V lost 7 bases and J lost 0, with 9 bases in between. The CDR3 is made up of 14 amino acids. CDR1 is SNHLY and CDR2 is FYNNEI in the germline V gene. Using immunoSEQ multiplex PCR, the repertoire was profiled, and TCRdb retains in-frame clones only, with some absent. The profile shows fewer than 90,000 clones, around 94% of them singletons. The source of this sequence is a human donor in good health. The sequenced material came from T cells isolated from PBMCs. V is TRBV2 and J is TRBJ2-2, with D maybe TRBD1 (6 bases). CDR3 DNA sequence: TGTGCCAGCAAAGGGACACCGAACACCGGGGAGCTGTTTTTT. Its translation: CASKGTPNTGELFF. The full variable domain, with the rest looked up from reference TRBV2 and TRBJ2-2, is EPEVTQTPSHQVTQMGQEVILRCVPISNHLYFYWYRQILGQKVEFLVSFYNNEISEKSEIFDDQFSVERPDGSNFTLKIRSTKLEDSAMYFCASKGTPNTGELFFGEGSRLTVL.